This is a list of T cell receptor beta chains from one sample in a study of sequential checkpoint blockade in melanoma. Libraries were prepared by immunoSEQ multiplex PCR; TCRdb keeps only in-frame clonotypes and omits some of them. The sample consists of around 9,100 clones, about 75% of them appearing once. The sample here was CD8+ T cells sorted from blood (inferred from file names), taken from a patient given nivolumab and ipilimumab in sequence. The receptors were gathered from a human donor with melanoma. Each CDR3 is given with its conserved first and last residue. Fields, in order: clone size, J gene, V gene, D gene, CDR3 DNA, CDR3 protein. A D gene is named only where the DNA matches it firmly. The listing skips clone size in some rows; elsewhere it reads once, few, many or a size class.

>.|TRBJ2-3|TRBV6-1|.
TGTGCCAGCAGCCGAGGGATAGACCACACAGATACGCAGTATTTT
CASSRGIDHTDTQYF
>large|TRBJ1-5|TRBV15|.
TGTGCCACTAACCGTTTCGGGAGCAATCAGCCCCAGCATTTT
CATNRFGSNQPQHF
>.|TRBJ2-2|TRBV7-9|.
TGTGCCAGCAGCCCACCCCCGGCCGGGGAGCTGTTTTTT
CASSPPPAGELFF
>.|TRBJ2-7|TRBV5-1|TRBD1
TGCGCCAGCAGCCCGGGACAGGACCCCTACGAGCAGTACTTC
CASSPGQDPYEQYF
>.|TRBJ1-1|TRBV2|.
TGTGCCAGCAGTGCAGAGGACAGTTTAGAAGCTTTCTTT
CASSAEDSLEAFF
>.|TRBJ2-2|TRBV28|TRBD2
TGTGCCAGCCGTGGACTAGCCTATATAACCGGGGAGCTGTTTTTT
CASRGLAYITGELFF
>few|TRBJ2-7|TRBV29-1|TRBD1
TGCAGCGTTGTGGGACAGGGGGGCGAGCAGTACTTC
CSVVGQGGEQYF
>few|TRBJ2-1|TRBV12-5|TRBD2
TGTGCTAGTGCCTCGGGACTAGCGGGAGGGCCAGGTAATGAGCAGTTCTTC
CASASGLAGGPGNEQFF
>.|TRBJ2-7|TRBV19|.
TGTGCCAGTAGTATCGCCGTGTGGAGCTCTGGTTCCTACGAGCAGTACTTC
CASSIAVWSSGSYEQYF
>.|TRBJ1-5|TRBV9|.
TGTGCCAGCAGCGCCATAGTTACGTCCCAGCATTTT
CASSAIVTSQHF
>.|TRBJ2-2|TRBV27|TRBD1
TGTGCCAGCAGTTTAGGGGACAGGGGTGCCCGCGGGGGGCTGTTTTTT
CASSLGDRGARGGLFF
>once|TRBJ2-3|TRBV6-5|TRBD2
TGTGCCAGCAGTTACCCCGGGGGGGGTGCAGATACGCAGTATTTT
CASSYPGGGADTQYF
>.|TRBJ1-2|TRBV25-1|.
TGTGCCAGCAGTGAATCCGACAGGAACGGCTATGGCTACACCTTC
CASSESDRNGYGYTF
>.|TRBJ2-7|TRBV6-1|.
TGTGCCAGCAGTTCAGGCCCCCTCTACGAGCAGTACTTC
CASSSGPLYEQYF
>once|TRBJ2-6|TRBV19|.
TGTGCCAGTAGTATAGGGGACACCCTCTCTGGGGCCAACGTCCTGACTTTC
CASSIGDTLSGANVLTF
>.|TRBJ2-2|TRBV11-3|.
TGTGCCAGCAGCTTTCCGGGCACCGGGGAGCTGTTTTTT
CASSFPGTGELFF
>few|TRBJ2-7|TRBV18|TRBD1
TGTGCCAGCTCGCTCTCCGGGACAGGGTTCAACGAGCAGTACTTC
CASSLSGTGFNEQYF